This record concerns one T cell receptor (beta chain) sequence. This sample was taken from a study of blood T cell repertoires in COVID-19. The wider study: COVID-19 samples from acute and convalescent phases originated in the United States, Italy and Spain.

Authors' data handling: Amplification of reference gene primers was used by the study to estimate nucleated cell counts. Using immunoSEQ multiplex PCR, the repertoire was profiled, and TCRdb retains in-frame clones only, with some absent. D and trimming were read from the DNA, whereas the V and J calls and clone size are those reported in that table. The data hold 120,000 or so clones, with approximately 82% observed a single time. The germline V gene has CDR1 SGDLS and CDR2 YYNGEE. The V gene lost 2 bases and the J gene lost 1 base, with 11 bases spanning the gap. The CDR3 runs to 15 residues. The TCR was taken from a man in his sixties with acute or convalescent COVID-19. The chain uses TRBV9 and TRBJ2-3; tentatively, D is TRBD2 (5 bases). Sequencing was done on a sample of peripheral blood. The DNA for the CDR3 is TGTGCCAGCAGCGTGGTAGAGGGCCGCACAGATACGCAGTATTTT. Amino acid sequence: CASSVVEGRTDTQYF.